The 32 T cell receptor beta chains given below trace back to one sample, sequenced in a study of early stage breast cancer tumors. Libraries were prepared by immunoSEQ multiplex PCR; TCRdb keeps only in-frame clonotypes and omits some of them. The sample has 10,000 to 11,000 clones, about 80% seen once. The specimen sequenced was breast tumor tissue. The receptors derive from a person between 70 and 80 years old with breast cancer.

CDR3 protein: CASMRGGGMNTEAFF. The DNA for the CDR3 is TGTGCCAGCATGAGGGGAGGCGGGATGAACACTGAAGCTTTCTTT. The chain has TRBV7-8 and TRBJ1-1, with D possibly matching TRBD1 (5 bases). CDR3 size: 15 residues. Germline loops: CDR1 SGHVS, CDR2 FQNEAQ. V lost 7 bases and J lost 0, with 15 bases in between. Looking up the rest from reference TRBV7-8 and TRBJ1-1 gives the full variable domain: GAGVSQSPRYKVAKRGQDVALRCDPISGHVSLFWYQQALGQGPEFLTYFQNEAQLDKSGLPSDRFFAERPEGSVSTLKIQRTQQEDSAVYLCASMRGGGMNTEAFFGQGTRLTVV.

V is TRBV4-3 and J is TRBJ2-2; possible D gene TRBD1, 5 bases. Trimming took 1 base from V and 0 from J, leaving 18 bases between them. There are 19 residues in the CDR3. Germline CDR1 reads LGHNA; CDR2 reads YSLEER. Here the CDR3 DNA reads TGCGCCAGCAGCCAAGGTGCTGGCCTACAGGTCGCGAACACCGGGGAGCTGTTTTTT. It is translated as CASSQGAGLQVANTGELFF.

This clone was detected only a few times. The chain links TRBV6-1 to TRBJ2-3; D may be TRBD2 (6 bases). The CDR3 length is 12 residues. Germline assignment: CDR1 MNHNS and CDR2 SASEGT. Trimming removed 9 bases from V and 6 bases from J, with 13 bases in between. As DNA, the CDR3 is TGTGCCAGTCGGACTATAGCCGATACGCAGTATTTT. Translated: CASRTIADTQYF.

This clone was detected a few times. The chain recombines TRBV2 with TRBJ2-1; no definite D call. The CDR3 extends over 13 amino acids. CDR1 and CDR2 (germline): SNHLY, FYNNEI. Trimming stripped 6 bases from V and 6 bases from J, with 12 bases between. In nucleotides, the CDR3 is TGTGCCAGCAGGTTAAGTAGTAGCAATGAGCAGTTCTTC. Translation gives CASRLSSSNEQFF.

The chain links TRBV7-9 to TRBJ2-1; D perhaps matches TRBD2 (6 bases). This CDR3 contains 12 residues. V lost 5 bases and J 8 bases, leaving 10 bases between the germline ends. Germline V lookup: CDR1 SEHNR, CDR2 FQNEAQ (reference sequence). CDR3 sequence: CASSLGSYEQFF. The CDR3 DNA reads as TGTGCCAGCAGCCTCGGGAGCTATGAGCAGTTCTTC. The full variable domain, rest sourced from reference TRBV7-9 and TRBJ2-1, is DTGVSQNPRHKITKRGQNVTFRCDPISEHNRLYWYRQTLGQGPEFLTYFQNEAQLEKSRLLSDRFSAERPKGSFSTLEIQRTEQGDSAMYLCASSLGSYEQFFGPGTRLTVL.

CDR3 residues: CASRIGLAGGWELFF. The CDR3 coding sequence is TGTGCCAGCAGGATTGGACTAGCGGGGGGATGGGAGCTGTTTTTT. This rearrangement joins TRBV7-2 to TRBJ2-2, with TRBD2 matching over 14 bases. With 6 bases clipped from V and 9 bases from J, the junction kept 6 bases outside the gene matches. The CDR3 consists of 15 residues. Germline V CDR1 and CDR2: SGHTA, FQGNSA. Full variable domain (outside the CDR3, taken from reference TRBV7-2 and TRBJ2-2): GAGVSQSPSNKVTEKGKDVELRCDPISGHTALYWYRQSLGQGLEFLIYFQGNSAPDKSGLPSDRFSAERTGGSVSTLTIQRTQQEDSAVYLCASRIGLAGGWELFFGEGSRLTVL.

This clone was found a few times. The genes are TRBV6-5 and TRBJ1-5; TRBD1 is a possible D gene (6 bases). The ends were cut back, 0 bases at V and 3 bases at J, with 6 bases in the middle. The CDR3 has 14 amino acids. Germline CDR1 MNHEY, CDR2 SVGAGI. Here the CDR3 reads CASSYSGANQPQHF. CDR3 DNA sequence: TGTGCCAGCAGTTACTCGGGGGCCAATCAGCCCCAGCATTTT.

V usage is TRBV7-2 and J usage is TRBJ1-2, with 9 bases lining up with TRBD1. The V gene's germline CDR1 is SGHTA and CDR2 FQGNSA. J gave up 4 bases and V 5 bases, and 8 bases lay outside the gene matches. CDR3 length: 15 residues. The CDR3 spells CASSAGQGSAYGYTF. CDR3 nucleotide sequence: TGTGCCAGCAGCGCGGGACAGGGTTCGGCCTATGGCTACACCTTC.

V and J are TRBV25-1 and TRBJ2-5, with 8 nucleotides matching TRBD1. The V segment lost 1 base and the J segment 2 bases; nucleotides outside the gene matches: 3. From germline, CDR1 is MGHDK and CDR2 SYGVNS. This CDR3 contains 15 residues. The CDR3 DNA is TGTGCCAGCAGTGAATGGAGGACAGGGCAAGAGACCCAGTACTTC. It encodes CASSEWRTGQETQYF. Full variable domain (remainder filled in from reference TRBV25-1 and TRBJ2-5): EADIYQTPRYLVIGTGKKITLECSQTMGHDKMYWYQQDPGMELHLIHYSYGVNSTEKGDLSSESTVSRIRTEHFPLTLESARPSHTSQYLCASSEWRTGQETQYFGPGTRLLVL.

This chain connects TRBV6-6 to TRBJ1-4; 8 bases are a match to TRBD1. The germline gives CDR1 MNHNY, CDR2 SVGAGI (reference sequence). The CDR3 runs to 12 residues. J lost 8 bases, V lost 8 bases, and 4 bases had no gene match. The chain's CDR3 is CASSRGQEKLFF. The CDR3 bases are TGTGCCAGCTCCAGGGGGCAAGAAAAACTGTTTTTT.

V and J are TRBV9 and TRBJ2-2, with D tentatively TRBD1 (6 bases). There are 16 residues in the CDR3. The germline V and J ends were trimmed by 3 bases and 6 bases, with 18 bases remaining between them. CDR1 and CDR2 from the germline V gene are SGDLS and YYNGEE. Here the CDR3 reads CASSGHGTLPAGELFF. The CDR3 bases are TGTGCCAGCAGCGGGCACGGGACACTCCCCGCCGGGGAGCTGTTTTTT. Looking up the rest from reference TRBV9 and TRBJ2-2 gives the full variable domain: DSGVTQTPKHLITATGQRVTLRCSPRSGDLSVYWYQQSLDQGLQFLIQYYNGEERAKGNILERFSAQQFPDLHSELNLSSLELGDSALYFCASSGHGTLPAGELFFGEGSRLTVL.

The V call is TRBV10-2, the J call TRBJ2-6, with D perhaps matching TRBD2 (7 bases). The germline V and J ends were trimmed by 3 bases and 8 bases, with 11 bases remaining between them. The CDR3 is made up of 14 amino acids. Per the germline V gene, CDR1 is WSHSY and CDR2 is SAAADI. The DNA of the CDR3 is TGCGCCAGCAGTGAAGAGGGGGGGCCCAACGTCCTGACTTTC. It yields the protein CASSEEGGPNVLTF.

In its sample, this clone is medium-sized (0.01 to 0.1%). The chain uses TRBV19 and TRBJ2-5; tentative D call: TRBD1 (7 bases). V lost 7 bases to trimming and J lost 5 bases, with 11 bases between them. This CDR3 has 12 amino acids. Germline V gene data show CDR1 as LNHDA and CDR2 as SQIVND (reference sequence). CDR3 loop: CASKAGGETQYF. CDR3 nucleotides: TGTGCCAGTAAGGCAGGGGGGGAGACCCAGTACTTC.

V is TRBV14 and J is TRBJ2-1; the match to TRBD2 covers 11 bases. The CDR3 is made up of 16 amino acids. V lost 4 bases, J lost 5 bases, and 7 bases stayed unmatched. Germline V gene sequence: CDR1 SGHDN, CDR2 FVKESK. CDR3 residues: CASSPLLAGVNNEQFF. The CDR3 region has the DNA TGTGCCAGCAGCCCCCTACTAGCGGGAGTGAACAATGAGCAGTTCTTC.

V gene TRBV18 combines with J gene TRBJ2-7; 9 nucleotides match TRBD1. The CDR3 loop spans 17 amino acids. In germline, CDR1 is KGHSH, CDR2 LQKENI. V lost 5 bases to trimming and J lost 3 bases; unmatched junction nucleotides: 14. DNA for the CDR3: TGTGCCAGCTCATCTTCCTACGGGACAGGGATGTACTACGAGCAGTACTTC. This encodes CASSSSYGTGMYYEQYF.

The rearrangement uses TRBV30 and TRBJ2-5; 10 bases are shared with TRBD1. Germline V gives CDR1 GTSNPN, CDR2 SVGIG (reference sequence). J was trimmed by 5 bases and V by 2 bases; bases with no gene match: 8. The CDR3 has 15 residues. The CDR3 DNA sequence: TGTGCCTGGAGTCCCGGGACAGGGGCTGGGGAGACCCAGTACTTC. Its translation: CAWSPGTGAGETQYF. Complete variable domain (other parts from reference TRBV30 and TRBJ2-5): SQTIHQWPATLVQPVGSPLSLECTVEGTSNPNLYWYRQAAGRGLQLLFYSVGIGQISSEVPQNLSASRPQDRQFILSSKKLLLSDSGFYLCAWSPGTGAGETQYFGPGTRLLVL.

The V gene is TRBV11-2, the J gene TRBJ2-3, with 11 bases aligning to TRBD1. V trimming: 4 bases; J trimming: 8 bases; junction bases outside the gene matches: 8. In germline, CDR1 is SGHAT, CDR2 FQNNGV. The CDR3 loop spans 15 amino acids. The CDR3 protein is CASSYRDRGFGTQYF. In DNA, the CDR3 is TGTGCCAGCAGCTACCGGGACAGGGGGTTTGGTACGCAGTATTTT. The full variable domain, in which reference TRBV11-2 and TRBJ2-3 provide the parts outside the CDR3, is EAGVAQSPRYKIIEKRQSVAFWCNPISGHATLYWYQQILGQGPKLLIQFQNNGVVDDSQLPKDRFSAERLKGVDSTLKIQPAKLEDSAVYLCASSYRDRGFGTQYFGPGTRLTVL.

This chain links TRBV2 with TRBJ1-4, with TRBD1 matching 7 bases. The germline CDR1 and CDR2 sequences are SNHLY and FYNNEI. This CDR3 contains 15 residues. J gave up 0 bases and V 4 bases, and 2 bases lay outside the gene matches. CDR3 sequence (DNA): TGTGCCAGCAGTGGGCAGGGGGCAACTAATGAAAAACTGTTTTTT. Amino acid sequence: CASSGQGATNEKLFF.

This clone counts as medium-sized (0.01 to 0.1%). The chain links TRBV5-6 to TRBJ1-4; D ambiguous. V was cut by 9 bases and J by 2 bases, with 14 bases left in between. The CDR3 spans 14 residues. Germline V CDR1 and CDR2: SGHDT, YYEEEE. The CDR3, as DNA: TGTGCCACCAGGACGGCGGATACTAATGAAAAACTGTTTTTT. It translates to CATRTADTNEKLFF.

The chain joins TRBV5-6 to TRBJ2-2; TRBD1 aligns across 9 bases. The germline gives CDR1 SGHDT, CDR2 YYEEEE. The ends lost 3 bases at V and 3 bases at J; junction bases unmatched: 3. The CDR3 length is 15 residues. The CDR3 reads CASSSWDRDTGELFF. In DNA form, the CDR3 reads TGTGCCAGCAGCTCTTGGGACAGGGACACCGGGGAGCTGTTTTTT. The whole variable domain, filled in from reference TRBV5-6 and TRBJ2-2, reads DAGVTQSPTHLIKTRGQQVTLRCSPKSGHDTVSWYQQALGQGPQFIFQYYEEEERQRGNFPDRFSGHQFPNYSSELNVNALLLGDSALYLCASSSWDRDTGELFFGEGSRLTVL.

This chain connects TRBV19 to TRBJ2-3, with D perhaps matching TRBD2 (6 bases). Germline V lookup: CDR1 LNHDA, CDR2 SQIVND (reference sequence). This CDR3 contains 15 residues. Trimming stripped 4 bases from V and 2 bases from J, with 13 bases between. CDR3 in amino acids: CASSSGVGITDTQYF. The CDR3 bases are TGTGCCAGTAGTAGCGGGGTTGGGATCACAGATACGCAGTATTTT.

This chain uses TRBV11-3 with TRBJ2-3, with 9 bases matching TRBD2. V lost 1 base and J lost 0; bases outside the gene matches: 2. The germline gives CDR1 SGHNT, CDR2 YENEEA. The CDR3 loop spans 16 amino acids. The CDR3 region is CASSLGTSESTDTQYF. CDR3 bases: TGTGCCAGCAGCTTAGGGACTAGCGAGAGCACAGATACGCAGTATTTT.

The V and J genes are TRBV18 and TRBJ2-5, with 10 bases aligning to TRBD1. V was pared by 6 bases and J by 7 bases, with 2 bases of the junction left unmatched. This CDR3 comprises 12 residues. Germline assignment: CDR1 KGHSH and CDR2 LQKENI. The CDR3, as DNA: TGTGCCAGCTCGAGGGACAGGGGGACCCAGTACTTC. It encodes CASSRDRGTQYF.

V gene TRBV10-3 combines with J gene TRBJ1-2; possibly TRBD1 for D (5 bases). CDR3 size: 14 residues. V shed 7 bases and J shed 4 bases, with 16 bases lying between them. Germline values: CDR1 ENHRY, CDR2 SYGVKD. The CDR3 protein is CAITADLRGYGYTF. The DNA of the CDR3 is TGTGCCATCACCGCGGATCTTAGGGGCTATGGCTACACCTTC.

This clone was detected only a few times. The V call is TRBV5-1, the J call TRBJ2-3, with 10 positions matching TRBD2. J was trimmed by 3 bases and V by 4 bases; bases with no gene match: 8. Germline lookup yields CDR1 SGHRS and CDR2 YFSETQ. The CDR3 spans 16 residues. The CDR3 protein is CASSVNSGGSTDTQYF. The CDR3 DNA reads as TGCGCCAGCAGCGTGAATAGCGGGGGGAGTACAGATACGCAGTATTTT.

This clone appeared a few times. This sequence joins TRBV19 and TRBJ1-4; 7 bases line up with TRBD1. Trimming removed 4 bases from V and 12 bases from J; junction bases left unmatched: 5. The CDR3 has 12 residues. The germline gives CDR1 LNHDA, CDR2 SQIVND (reference sequence). This CDR3 reads CASSSTGVQLFF. DNA for the CDR3: TGTGCCAGTAGTAGTACAGGGGTACAACTGTTTTTT.

The count of this clone is one. The genes are TRBV19 and TRBJ2-1; 9 nucleotides agree with TRBD1. Germline V CDR1 and CDR2: LNHDA, SQIVND (reference sequence). The V gene end was trimmed by 3 bases and the J gene end by 7 bases; junction bases not matched to a gene: 13. This CDR3 has 17 amino acids. CDR3 nucleotide sequence: TGTGCCAGTAGTATTAGGGCTCCGGGACAGGGCACGAATGAGCAGTTCTTC. Amino acids: CASSIRAPGQGTNEQFF.

The chain joins TRBV7-9 to TRBJ2-1, with 10 bases matching TRBD2. V was pared by 0 bases and J by 4 bases, with 9 bases of the junction left unmatched. The CDR3 extends over 18 amino acids. In germline, CDR1 is SEHNR, CDR2 FQNEAQ (reference sequence). The CDR3 sequence is CASSLAGSSGGPYNEQFF. The CDR3 region has the DNA TGTGCCAGCAGCTTAGCGGGGTCTAGCGGGGGACCATACAATGAGCAGTTCTTC.

The chain combines TRBV21-1 with TRBJ2-7; the D segment call TRBD2 is taken from the table without a DNA check. TRBV21-1 is described as a pseudogene. The CDR3 is 18 amino acids. The CDR3 bases are TGTGCCAGCAGCAAAGGCGGGACTAGCGGGAGTGTGCCCTACGAGCAGTACTTC. Encoded protein: CASSKGGTSGSVPYEQYF.

The chain links TRBV9 to TRBJ1-1, with a tentative D call TRBD1 (6 bases). CDR1 and CDR2 (germline): SGDLS, YYNGEE. Between the trimmed V and J ends, which lost 0 bases and 4 bases, there was a span of 7 bases. The CDR3 sequence is 13 residues long. As DNA, the CDR3 is TGTGCCAGCAGCGTAGAAGGGGGCACTGAAGCTTTCTTT. Its translation: CASSVEGGTEAFF. The whole variable domain, filled in from reference TRBV9 and TRBJ1-1, reads DSGVTQTPKHLITATGQRVTLRCSPRSGDLSVYWYQQSLDQGLQFLIQYYNGEERAKGNILERFSAQQFPDLHSELNLSSLELGDSALYFCASSVEGGTEAFFGQGTRLTVV.

This clone counts as medium-sized. The CDR3 coding sequence is TGCGCCAGCAGCCAGGGACCGGACAGGGCATCCTACGAGCAGTACTTC. As protein: CASSQGPDRASYEQYF. This chain connects TRBV4-1 to TRBJ2-7; 8 nucleotides line up with TRBD1. The CDR3 is 16 amino acids. The trim removed 3 bases at V and 1 base at J, leaving 8 bases unmatched. Per germline, CDR1 MGHRA and CDR2 YSYEKL.

V is TRBV5-6 and J is TRBJ2-3; D gene unclear. V lost 3 bases and J lost 0, with 14 bases in between. This CDR3 comprises 16 residues. Germline V gene data show CDR1 as SGHDT and CDR2 as YYEEEE. CDR3 nucleotides: TGTGCCAGCAGCTATGGAACGGGTCGGAGCACAGATACGCAGTATTTT. Translating it yields CASSYGTGRSTDTQYF.